The 19 T cell receptor beta chains below were found in one sample sequenced in a study of OX40 agonist ivuxolimab in advanced cancers. The repertoire was sequenced with immunoSEQ multiplex PCR; TCRdb's copy has only in-frame clones and lacks some. The table lists tens of thousands of clones, 90% to 95% of them singletons. The sample consisted of CD4+ or CD8+ T cells sorted from blood, taken in a trial of the OX40 agonist ivuxolimab. Every receptor here comes from an adult with an advanced solid tumor such as melanoma, head and neck, liver or kidney cancer.

CDR3 bases: TGTGCCAGCAGCCCCCAGGCCACAGGGCGGGTTATCGGGGAGCTGTTTTTT. Amino acid sequence: CASSPQATGRVIGELFF. The chain couples TRBV7-2 to TRBJ2-2; possibly TRBD1 for D (6 bases). Germline loops: CDR1 SGHTA, CDR2 FQGNSA. The CDR3 contains 17 residues. The V gene lost 5 bases and the J gene lost 7 bases, with 23 bases spanning the gap.

This chain connects TRBV10-1 to TRBJ2-7; no clear D. The CDR3 sequence is 13 residues long. The germline V gene encodes CDR1 WNHNN and CDR2 SYGVQD (reference sequence). The germline V and J ends were trimmed by 4 bases and 3 bases, with 10 bases remaining between them. This chain's CDR3 is CASSGQYGYEQYF. CDR3 coding DNA: TGCGCCAGCAGTGGACAATACGGCTACGAGCAGTACTTC.

This clone was counted once. The V call is TRBV10-2, the J call TRBJ1-4; no clear D gene. This CDR3 spans 11 amino acids. V was clipped by 0 bases and J by 8 bases, with 1 base between them. Per germline, CDR1 WSHSY and CDR2 SAAADI. The DNA for the CDR3 is TGCGCCAGCAGTGAGTCGGAAAAACTGTTTTTT. Translating gives CASSESEKLFF.

CDR3 in amino acids: CASSRGWTNEKLFF. The CDR3 DNA is TGTGCCAGCAGCCGGGGTTGGACTAATGAAAAACTGTTTTTT. The V gene is TRBV7-2, the J gene TRBJ1-4; D is uncertain. The germline CDR1 and CDR2 sequences are SGHTA and FQGNSA. V lost 5 bases, J lost 2 bases, and 9 bases lay in between. This CDR3 comprises 14 residues.

The V call is TRBV9, the J call TRBJ2-3, with TRBD2 matching over 11 bases. The CDR3 totals 16 residues. Losses at the gene ends were 3 bases for V and 1 base for J; bases not matched to a gene: 4. The germline CDR1 and CDR2 sequences are SGDLS and YYNGEE. CDR3 sequence (DNA): TGTGCCAGCAGCGCCCTAGCGGGAGGAGGCACAGATACGCAGTATTTT. This gives the protein CASSALAGGGTDTQYF.

The chain employs TRBV15 and TRBJ2-2; D gene ambiguous. Germline CDR1 LNHNV, CDR2 YYDKDF (reference sequence). The CDR3 runs 13 residues. Trimming took 11 bases from V and 1 from J, leaving 11 bases between them. CDR3 sequence (DNA): TGTGCCGTCGGCCACCAGAACACCGGGGAGCTGTTTTTT. This codes for CAVGHQNTGELFF.

The rearrangement uses TRBV7-2 and TRBJ2-1; D might be TRBD1 or TRBD2, each matching 5 bases. The CDR3 sequence is 14 residues long. CDR1 is SGHTA and CDR2 is FQGNSA in the germline V gene. V was trimmed by 1 base and J by 10 bases, leaving 14 bases between them. Here the CDR3 reads CASSLVSGQWEQFF. The CDR3 region has the DNA TGTGCCAGCAGCTTAGTATCGGGGCAATGGGAGCAGTTCTTC.

The chain is built from TRBV5-1 and TRBJ1-1, with 8 bases that match TRBD1. This CDR3 region has 15 residues. Germline V lookup: CDR1 SGHRS, CDR2 YFSETQ. Losses at the gene ends were 0 bases for V and 2 bases for J; bases not matched to a gene: 3. This CDR3 reads CASSLGAGGNTEAFF. In DNA form, the CDR3 reads TGCGCCAGCAGCTTGGGGGCAGGGGGCAACACTGAAGCTTTCTTT.

This clone has just a few counts. The chain uses TRBV30 and TRBJ2-1, with a possible D match to TRBD2 (7 bases). Between the trimmed V and J ends, which lost 3 bases and 5 bases, there was a span of 17 bases. This CDR3 region has 15 residues. Germline CDR1 GTSNPN, CDR2 SVGIG (reference sequence). The CDR3 loop reads CAWSDTGRGNNEQFF. In DNA form, the CDR3 reads TGTGCCTGGAGCGATACAGGGAGGGGTAACAATGAGCAGTTCTTC.

The chain is built from TRBV7-8 and TRBJ2-2; D gene unclear. This CDR3 spans 14 amino acids. The V end was cut by 4 bases, the J end by 5 bases, with 11 bases between. CDR1 is SGHVS and CDR2 is FQNEAQ in the germline V gene. The CDR3, as DNA: TGTGCCAGCAGCTCAAAGAGGCAGACCGGGGAGCTGTTTTTT. It specifies CASSSKRQTGELFF.

This sequence joins TRBV4-1 and TRBJ2-5; 7 bases agree with TRBD1. This CDR3 is built from 14 residues. Germline V gene data show CDR1 as MGHRA and CDR2 as YSYEKL. J was trimmed by 3 bases and V by 5 bases; bases with no gene match: 6. CDR3 nucleotide sequence: TGCGCCAGCAGCTCCCGGGACAGCAAAGAGACCCAGTACTTC. It specifies CASSSRDSKETQYF.

J is TRBJ2-5 and V is TRBV7-8; D assignment may be TRBD1 or TRBD2 (5 bases each). Germline V gene lookup returns CDR1 SGHVS and CDR2 FQNEAQ. The CDR3 loop spans 15 amino acids. V lost 5 bases and J 5 bases, leaving 18 bases between the germline ends. This CDR3 reads CASSDTFLAGETQYF. The CDR3, as DNA: TGTGCCAGCAGCGATACGTTCCTAGCAGGGGAGACCCAGTACTTC.

The chain joins TRBV2 to TRBJ2-5, with D possibly TRBD2 on 6 matching bases. V lost 7 bases to trimming and J lost 2 bases, with 11 bases between them. The germline V gene has CDR1 SNHLY and CDR2 FYNNEI. The CDR3 has 13 amino acids. CDR3 sequence reads: CASTKGLQETQYF. The DNA of the CDR3 is TGTGCCAGCACTAAGGGACTGCAAGAGACCCAGTACTTC.

The rearrangement uses TRBV28 and TRBJ1-5, with D possibly being TRBD1 (5 bases). Germline-derived CDR1 and CDR2 are MDHEN and SYDVKM. Trimming stripped 5 bases from V and 6 bases from J, with 11 bases between. CDR3 size: 13 residues. CDR3 in amino acids: CASSVMQGQPQHF. DNA for the CDR3: TGTGCCAGCAGTGTAATGCAGGGTCAGCCCCAGCATTTT.

The V gene is TRBV6-6, the J gene TRBJ2-7, with no clear D. Germline V gene sequence: CDR1 MNHNY, CDR2 SVGAGI (reference sequence). Trimming took 0 bases from V and 6 from J, leaving 6 bases between them. There are 12 residues in the CDR3. The CDR3 protein is CASSYSGSEQYF. The CDR3 DNA follows: TGTGCCAGCAGTTACTCCGGGTCCGAGCAGTACTTC.

V gene TRBV5-6 combines with J gene TRBJ1-5; 7 nucleotides agree with TRBD1. Germline V gene lookup returns CDR1 SGHDT and CDR2 YYEEEE. The CDR3 totals 14 residues. V was clipped by 2 bases and J by 11 bases; unmatched bases: 10. In DNA, the CDR3 is TGTGCCAGCAGCTTTGGGGACAGTGGGACGGCCCAGCATTTT. Protein: CASSFGDSGTAQHF.

This rearrangement joins TRBV19 to TRBJ2-7, with D perhaps matching TRBD1 (6 bases). The germline gives CDR1 LNHDA, CDR2 SQIVND (reference sequence). The CDR3 sequence is 14 residues long. V lost 5 bases and J 1 base, leaving 12 bases between the germline ends. CDR3 bases: TGTGCCAGTAGTGTTAGCCAGGGGTCCTACGAGCAGTACTTC. Encoded protein: CASSVSQGSYEQYF.

The chain is built from TRBV19 and TRBJ2-3; TRBD2 aligns across 13 bases. The CDR3 is made up of 14 amino acids. Germline V gene lookup returns CDR1 LNHDA and CDR2 SQIVND (reference sequence). V dropped 6 bases and J dropped 6; count of bases not matched to a gene: 3. The CDR3 nucleotides are TGTGCCAGTAGCTTGGGACTAGCGGGGGATACGCAGTATTTT. The encoded protein is CASSLGLAGDTQYF.

The chain combines TRBV5-4 with TRBJ2-1; 9 nucleotides agree with TRBD2. The V gene end was trimmed by 0 bases and the J gene end by 0 bases; junction bases not matched to a gene: 7. Germline assignment: CDR1 SGHNT and CDR2 YYREEE (reference sequence). This CDR3 has 18 residues. CDR3 loop: CASSLGLAGPSSYNEQFF. CDR3 bases: TGTGCCAGCAGCTTGGGGCTAGCGGGACCGAGCTCCTACAATGAGCAGTTCTTC.